This T cell receptor (beta chain) was captured in a study of lymphopenia after photon versus proton radiotherapy. This clone was counted a single time. Antigen unknown. Overall study results and limits: After lymphocyte nadir, photon-treated repertoires showed oligoclonal expansion, especially CD8+ Temra. Post-nadir TCR diversity decline inversely tracked overall survival among those who died.

Here immunoSEQ multiplex PCR was the method, and the copy in TCRdb shows in-frame clones only, minus some. The data hold 15,000 to 20,000 clones, with around 80% observed a single time. This CDR3 contains 16 residues. Germline V CDR1 and CDR2: WNHNN, SYGVQD (reference sequence). Germline trimming cut 10 bases from V and 0 bases from J; bases unmatched to any gene: 9. The sample here was peripheral blood, taken from a patient treated with proton-based radiotherapy. This TCR came from a man between 70 and 80 years old with pancreatic cancer. The chain is built from TRBV10-1 and TRBJ2-3; 11 bases are shared with TRBD2. This chain's CDR3 is CATLLTSGASTDTQYF. In DNA, the CDR3 is TGCGCCACCCTCCTGACTAGCGGGGCTAGCACAGATACGCAGTATTTT.